Included here is one TCR beta chain sequence, with context. Germline CDR1 reads SQVTM; CDR2 reads ANQGSEA. The V segment lost 4 bases and the J segment 0 bases; nucleotides outside the gene matches: 11. The CDR3 covers 18 residues. In the authors' workflow: Samples contained a median of roughly 100,000 TCRs, with a range of about 20,000 to 750,000. TCRdb redid the calling of the RACE reads with MiXCR, one entry per CDR3 protein. These V and J calls are TCRdb output, not the study's own analysis. The profile covers approximately 90,000 distinct CDR3 sequences, with approximately 9.7% appearing a single time and approximately 2.9% taken by the ten largest. This entry is derived from a study of human T cells and chemical hapten exposure. Time point described: healthy volunteer bleed at 2 weeks. It was unfractionated whole blood from which total RNA was extracted.

The source is a female donor in good health. Some clones in this sample may be carry-over from other donors' samples. The sequenced material came from whole blood. This chain uses TRBV29-1 with TRBJ2-6, with 8 nucleotides matching TRBD2. The CDR3 loop is CSVGGGGRTNSGANVLTF. The CDR3 DNA reads TGCAGCGTTGGGGGTGGCGGGAGGACTAACTCTGGGGCCAACGTCCTGACTTTC.